Shown below are 11 T cell receptor beta chains from a single sample sequenced in a study of shared T cell receptors in the human thymus (dated by TCRdb to about 2021). Libraries were built with the immunoSEQ multiplex PCR assay. What TCRdb holds here is the immuneACCESS table cut down to in-frame rearrangements. Part of the clones is not present; checked against another copy, under half of the missing clones reflect an unresolved V gene, and the others are unexplained. The sample table records 720,000 or so clones; approximately 83% of these occur just once. About 0.0098% of the sample belongs to the ten largest clones. These data were also filed under a second study, of human thymus T cells.

The sequencing sample was made of thymocytes. These receptors originate from a girl under three years old with a congenital heart defect. Donor details come from another sample of the same person, matched by shared clones.

This clone has more than one count but fewer than ten. The chain uses TRBV27 and TRBJ2-5; D unresolved. CDR1 is MNHEY, CDR2 SMNVEV, per germline (reference sequence). The V end lost 5 bases, the J end lost 4 bases, and 14 bases lay between the germline ends. The CDR3 contains 14 residues. The CDR3 loop is CASSPLPPGETQYF. In nucleotides, the CDR3 is TGTGCCAGCAGTCCCCTACCACCCGGAGAGACCCAGTACTTC.

J is TRBJ1-2 and V is TRBV10-3; D is perhaps TRBD1 (6 bases). This CDR3 region has 21 residues. CDR1 ENHRY and CDR2 SYGVKD come from the germline V gene. V lost 0 bases to trimming and J lost 2 bases, with 28 bases between them. CDR3 nucleotides: TGTGCCATCAGTGAGTCGAAAACTTTACAGGGTATAGCGGGGCCGAACTATGGCTACACCTTC. This codes for CAISESKTLQGIAGPNYGYTF.

The chain links TRBV6-5 to TRBJ2-7; tentative D call: TRBD1 (6 bases). The length of the CDR3 is 13 residues. The germline gives CDR1 MNHEY, CDR2 SVGAGI. V was shortened by 10 bases and J by 1 base, with 14 bases between the two germline ends. CDR3 sequence (DNA): TGTGCCACCGCGACAGGATCTTCCTACGAGCAGTACTTC. Translating gives CATATGSSYEQYF.

This sequence joins TRBV27 and TRBJ2-7, with 9 bases lining up with TRBD1. The germline V gene encodes CDR1 MNHEY and CDR2 SMNVEV (reference sequence). The CDR3 contains 14 residues. V lost 4 bases, J lost 3 bases, and 4 bases stayed unmatched. CDR3 nucleotide sequence: TGTGCCAGCAGTTCATACAGGGGGCTCTACGAGCAGTACTTC. This encodes CASSSYRGLYEQYF.

CDR3 DNA: TGTGCCAGCAGCCAAAGGGACAGACGGCGTAGCACTGAAGCTTTCTTT. It codes for CASSQRDRRRSTEAFF. This chain joins TRBV4-2 and TRBJ1-1, with 7 bases matching TRBD1. The CDR3 consists of 16 residues. The J segment lost 4 bases and the V segment lost 2 bases, leaving 10 bases of the junction unmatched. In germline, CDR1 is LGHNA, CDR2 YNFKEQ.

This chain uses TRBV12-2 with TRBJ2-2; TRBD2 is taken as the D call from the table, unchecked against the DNA. TRBV12-2 is an annotated pseudogene. The CDR3 covers 14 residues. CDR3 bases: TGTGCAAGTCGCCTGACTCGGCCGACCGGGGAGCTGTTTTTT. It translates to CASRLTRPTGELFF.

V is TRBV30 and J is TRBJ2-3; perhaps TRBD2 as D (6 bases). This CDR3 is built from 17 residues. Germline CDR1 reads GTSNPN; CDR2 reads SVGIG (reference sequence). V lost 3 bases to trimming and J lost 0 bases, with 19 bases between them. CDR3 residues: CAWSPLDGEESTDTQYF. CDR3 sequence (DNA): TGTGCCTGGAGCCCCCTTGACGGGGAGGAAAGCACAGATACGCAGTATTTT.

The chain uses TRBV5-4 and TRBJ2-1, with D tentatively TRBD1 (5 bases). In germline, CDR1 is SGHNT, CDR2 YYREEE (reference sequence). V lost 0 bases, J lost 4 bases, and 11 bases lay in between. The CDR3 spans 15 residues. CDR3 in DNA: TGTGCCAGCAGCTTGGTCCTCGACAGATACAATGAGCAGTTCTTC. As protein: CASSLVLDRYNEQFF.

V and J are TRBV6-1 and TRBJ1-5, with D uncertain. The CDR3 is 16 amino acids. V lost 4 bases, J lost 0 bases, and 13 bases lay in between. Germline assignment: CDR1 MNHNS and CDR2 SASEGT. CDR3 sequence: CASSAPAGYSNQPQHF. Here the CDR3 DNA reads TGTGCCAGCAGTGCCCCGGCGGGCTATAGCAATCAGCCCCAGCATTTT.

This clone appeared a few times. The V gene is TRBV4-3, the J gene TRBJ1-4; 9 bases match TRBD1. This CDR3 has 19 amino acids. With V trimmed by 3 bases and J by 3 bases, 14 bases remained unmatched. In germline, CDR1 is LGHNA, CDR2 YSLEER. The CDR3 DNA sequence: TGCGCCAGCAGCCATGAGGGACAGGGCCCGGGGGGCCCTAATGAAAAACTGTTTTTT. The encoded protein is CASSHEGQGPGGPNEKLFF.

This chain joins TRBV18 and TRBJ2-7, with D perhaps matching TRBD1 (6 bases). There are 12 residues in the CDR3. The germline V gene encodes CDR1 KGHSH and CDR2 LQKENI. Trimming took 4 bases from V and 3 from J, leaving 7 bases between them. CDR3 DNA: TGTGCCAGCTCACGGGACAACTACGAGCAGTACTTC. Amino acids: CASSRDNYEQYF.